One sample yielded the 20 T cell receptor beta chains listed below, sequenced in a study of blood T cells in healthy people across ages. It was with a sample-barcoded 5' primer and a J-beta primer mix that a second PCR of roughly 7 to 12 cycles was run. One entry per CDR3 protein results from TCRdb running MiXCR on the 5' RACE reads. The sample lists 1.5 million to 2 million distinct CDR3 sequences, just under 50% occurring once. The sequenced sample consisted of blood. These receptors were collected from a woman aged 40 to 50 in good health.

The genes are TRBV11-2 and TRBJ1-2; D is possibly TRBD1 (6 bases). Trimming shortened V by 4 bases and J by 0 bases, and 12 bases separated the two germline ends. This CDR3 is 15 amino acids long. CDR1 and CDR2 (germline): SGHAT, FQNNGV. CDR3 amino acids: CASSSDSLSNYGYTF. The DNA for the CDR3 is TGTGCCAGCAGCTCGGACAGCCTTTCTAACTATGGCTACACCTTC.

As regards this clonotype: Mismatch with germline at one junction end may stem from a read error. The V gene is TRBV7-9, the J gene TRBJ2-7; D remains unclear. Germline V gene sequence: CDR1 SEHNR, CDR2 FQNEAQ (reference sequence). The CDR3 is 12 residues long. The CDR3 here is CSSSLHGDEQYF. The CDR3 coding sequence is TGTTCCAGCAGCTTGCATGGCGACGAGCAGTACTTC.

The gene calls are TRBV7-2 and TRBJ1-5, with D perhaps TRBD1 (5 bases). Germline V gene sequence: CDR1 SGHTA, CDR2 FQGNSA. The length of the CDR3 is 17 residues. The germline V and J ends were trimmed by 1 base and 1 base, with 14 bases remaining between them. CDR3: CASSLGMGPTSNQPQHF. The CDR3 nucleotides are TGTGCCAGCAGCTTAGGTATGGGGCCGACGAGCAATCAGCCCCAGCATTTT.

The CDR3 region has the DNA TGTGCCAGCAGCGCTCCAGGGGCCCTACTCTATGGCTACACCTTC. Translating it yields CASSAPGALLYGYTF. This chain uses TRBV7-9 with TRBJ1-2; weak D call: TRBD1 (6 bases). V gave up 5 bases and J gave up 4 bases, with 17 bases separating them. The germline CDR1 and CDR2 sequences are SEHNR and FQNEAQ (reference sequence). This CDR3 contains 15 residues.

This clonotype has just one count. The rearrangement joins TRBV6-2 or TRBV6-3 to TRBJ1-2; 7 nucleotides align to TRBD1. CDR3 size: 13 residues. V lost 4 bases, J lost 7 bases, and 6 bases stayed unmatched. Germline-derived CDR1 and CDR2 are MNHEY and SVGEGT. This CDR3 reads CASSFLGQAGYTF. DNA of the CDR3: TGTGCCAGCAGTTTCCTCGGACAGGCTGGCTACACCTTC.

There are a few counts of this clonotype. This chain connects TRBV28 to TRBJ1-2; possibly TRBD1 for D (5 bases). Trimming took 2 bases from V and 0 from J, leaving 10 bases between them. Looked up from germline, CDR1 is MDHEN and CDR2 is SYDVKM. The CDR3 loop spans 15 amino acids. The CDR3 sequence is CASSLETASNYGYTF. DNA of the CDR3: TGTGCCAGCAGTTTAGAGACAGCCTCTAACTATGGCTACACCTTC.

The rearrangement links TRBV5-1 to TRBJ2-1, with D unclear. V shed 1 base and J shed 6 bases, with 8 bases lying between them. The CDR3 extends over 13 amino acids. The germline gives CDR1 SGHRS, CDR2 YFSETQ. This chain's CDR3 is CASSLRTINEQFF. The CDR3 bases are TGCGCCAGCAGCTTGAGAACTATCAATGAGCAGTTCTTC. The entire variable domain, with the rest obtained from reference TRBV5-1 and TRBJ2-1, is as follows: KAGVTQTPRYLIKTRGQQVTLSCSPISGHRSVSWYQQTPGQGLQFLFEYFSETQRNKGNFPGRFSGRQFSNSRSEMNVSTLELGDSALYLCASSLRTINEQFFGPGTRLTVL.

J is TRBJ1-4 and V is TRBV20-1, with D possibly matching TRBD1 (6 bases). The V end was cut by 5 bases, the J end by 4 bases, with 17 bases between. This CDR3 has 15 amino acids. CDR1 is DFQATT and CDR2 is SNEGSKA in the germline V gene (reference sequence). CDR3 loop: CSAYLRGGGNEKLFF. The CDR3 DNA reads TGCAGTGCTTACCTCAGGGGAGGAGGTAATGAAAAACTGTTTTTT.

The chain has TRBV6-2 or TRBV6-3 and TRBJ2-1; D unresolved. Trimming stripped 5 bases from V and 5 bases from J, with 19 bases between. Germline V gene data show CDR1 as MNHEY and CDR2 as SVGEGT. The CDR3 is 16 amino acids. The CDR3 nucleotides are TGTGCCAGCAGTCGCAGTCTAATTGGGGATCACAATGAGCAGTTCTTC. Protein product: CASSRSLIGDHNEQFF.

This clonotype has just a few counts. This sequence joins TRBV28 and TRBJ2-1; 7 bases agree with TRBD1. Per the germline V gene, CDR1 is MDHEN and CDR2 is SYDVKM. The CDR3 spans 12 residues. Trimming took 1 base from V and 15 from J; bases not matched to a gene: 6. The CDR3 coding sequence is TGTGCCAGCAGTTTATTGCAGGGGGTAGGGTTCTTC. Amino acids: CASSLLQGVGFF.

As regards this clonotype: One junction end does not reproduce the germline sequence, and a read error may be involved. This sequence joins TRBV6-5 and TRBJ2-1, with a tentative D call TRBD1 (6 bases). This CDR3 is built from 15 residues. Germline CDR1 reads MNHEY; CDR2 reads SVGAGI. Here the CDR3 DNA reads TGTGCCAGCAGTTACGATCGCTATGGGGGCAATGAGCAGTTCTTT. Encoded protein: CASSYDRYGGNEQFF.

The chain is built from TRBV29-1 and TRBJ2-5; TRBD1 matches at 8 bases. The length of the CDR3 is 14 residues. Germline CDR1 is SQVTM and CDR2 is ANQGSEA. The V segment lost 5 bases and the J segment 2 bases; nucleotides outside the gene matches: 7. The CDR3 coding sequence is TGCAGCGTTCCGCGAGGACAGGGTCAAGAGACCCAGTACTTC. It encodes CSVPRGQGQETQYF.

The chain uses TRBV2 and TRBJ1-2, with D perhaps TRBD1 (5 bases). CDR1 and CDR2 (germline): SNHLY, FYNNEI. Trimming took 4 bases from V and 8 from J, leaving 23 bases between them. CDR3 size: 16 residues. In DNA, the CDR3 is TGTGCCAGCAGTGGTGGGGACGGACCGGCCCGCTACGGCTACACCTTC. Its translation: CASSGGDGPARYGYTF.

This chain links TRBV28 with TRBJ1-1; 7 positions match TRBD1. Germline trimming cut 2 bases from V and 6 bases from J; bases unmatched to any gene: 9. Germline values: CDR1 MDHEN, CDR2 SYDVKM. The CDR3 is 15 residues long. Here the CDR3 reads CASSLRRQGVAEAFF. The DNA of the CDR3 is TGTGCCAGCAGTTTACGGCGCCAGGGGGTTGCTGAAGCTTTCTTT.

The chain is built from TRBV7-9 and TRBJ2-7; TRBD2 matches 11 bases. Germline V gene data show CDR1 as SEHNR and CDR2 as FQNEAQ (reference sequence). V trimming: 4 bases; J trimming: 7 bases; junction bases outside the gene matches: 9. The CDR3 length is 15 residues. For the CDR3, the DNA is TGTGCCAGCAGCTCTCTAGCGGGGGGTTACAATGAGCAGTACTTC. The encoded protein is CASSSLAGGYNEQYF.

The rearrangement uses TRBV12-3 or TRBV12-4 and TRBJ1-2, with D tentatively TRBD1 (5 bases). The germline V and J ends were trimmed by 2 bases and 4 bases, with 14 bases remaining between them. CDR3 length: 15 residues. The CDR3 sequence is CASSLLSGPGYGYTF. The CDR3 bases are TGTGCCAGCAGTTTACTGTCGGGGCCTGGCTATGGCTACACCTTC.

V usage is TRBV6-1 and J usage is TRBJ2-3; 9 positions agree with TRBD1. This CDR3 is built from 14 residues. With 6 bases clipped from V and 3 bases from J, the junction kept 4 bases outside the gene matches. From germline, CDR1 is MNHNS and CDR2 SASEGT. The CDR3 nucleotides read TGTGCCAGCAGGGGGACAGGGAAGACAGATACGCAGTATTTT. It translates to CASRGTGKTDTQYF.

This clonotype was counted between two and nine times. The CDR3: CASSLGFTGGTETQYF. The CDR3 bases are TGTGCCAGCAGCTTAGGGTTCACAGGGGGCACTGAGACCCAGTACTTC. The chain recombines TRBV11-2 with TRBJ2-5, with 9 bases matching TRBD1. After removal of 1 base from V and 5 bases from J, the junction contained 8 bases not matched to a gene. Germline CDR1 SGHAT, CDR2 FQNNGV. The CDR3 is 16 amino acids.

This chain links TRBV28 with TRBJ2-2; D may be TRBD2 (6 bases). Per germline, CDR1 MDHEN and CDR2 SYDVKM. The CDR3 covers 15 residues. Trimming removed 4 bases at V and 8 bases at J, with 17 bases between. The CDR3 protein is CASSSAGTGGGELFF. The CDR3 bases are TGTGCCAGCAGTTCCGCCGGGACTGGAGGGGGGGAGCTGTTTTTT.

A few counts support this clonotype. The chain couples TRBV4-3 to TRBJ1-2, with D unclear. The germline V and J ends were trimmed by 0 bases and 0 bases, with 14 bases remaining between them. The length of the CDR3 is 17 residues. CDR1 and CDR2 (germline): LGHNA, YSLEER. In nucleotides, the CDR3 is TGCGCCAGCAGCCAAGATCTCGGAGGCAGCTCTAACTATGGCTACACCTTC. Translation: CASSQDLGGSSNYGYTF.